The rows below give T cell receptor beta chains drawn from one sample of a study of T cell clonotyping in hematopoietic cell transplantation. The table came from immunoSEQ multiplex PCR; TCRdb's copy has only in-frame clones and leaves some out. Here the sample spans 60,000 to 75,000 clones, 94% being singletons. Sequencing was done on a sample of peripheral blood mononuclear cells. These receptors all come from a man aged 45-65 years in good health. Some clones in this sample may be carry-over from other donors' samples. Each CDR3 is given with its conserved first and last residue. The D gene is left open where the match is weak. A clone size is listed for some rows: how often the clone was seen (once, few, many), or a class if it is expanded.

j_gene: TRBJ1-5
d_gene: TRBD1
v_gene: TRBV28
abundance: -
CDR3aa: CASSWGQLSNQPQHF
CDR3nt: TGTGCCAGTAGTTGGGGACAGCTTAGCAATCAGCCCCAGCATTTT

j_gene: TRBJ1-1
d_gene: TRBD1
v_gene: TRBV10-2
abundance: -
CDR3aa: CASRTSGQRNTEAFF
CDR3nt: TGCGCCAGCAGAACCTCGGGACAGAGGAACACTGAAGCTTTCTTT

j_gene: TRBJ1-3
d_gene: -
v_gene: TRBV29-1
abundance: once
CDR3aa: CSVDSGEVPGNTIYF
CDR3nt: TGCAGCGTTGATTCAGGGGAAGTTCCTGGAAACACCATATATTTT

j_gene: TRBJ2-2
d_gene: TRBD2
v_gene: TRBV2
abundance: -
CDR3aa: CASALGLAGHGELFF
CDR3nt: TGTGCCAGCGCCTTGGGGCTAGCGGGCCACGGGGAGCTGTTTTTT

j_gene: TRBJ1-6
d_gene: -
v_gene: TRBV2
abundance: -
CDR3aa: CASKTETLNSPLHF
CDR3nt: TGTGCCAGCAAGACAGAAACGCTAAATTCACCCCTCCACTTT

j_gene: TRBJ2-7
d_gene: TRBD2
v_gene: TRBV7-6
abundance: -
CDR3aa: CASSSRTSGTGYEQYF
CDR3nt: TGTGCCAGCAGCTCCCGGACTAGCGGGACCGGCTACGAGCAGTACTTC

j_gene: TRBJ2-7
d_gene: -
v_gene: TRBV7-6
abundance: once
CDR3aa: CASSLRMTGSYEQYF
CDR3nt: TGTGCCAGCAGCTTAAGAATGACAGGATCCTACGAGCAGTACTTC

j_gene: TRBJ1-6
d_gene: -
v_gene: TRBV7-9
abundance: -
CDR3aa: CASSFGSGDNSPLHF
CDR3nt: TGTGCCAGCAGCTTCGGATCAGGGGACAATTCACCCCTCCACTTT

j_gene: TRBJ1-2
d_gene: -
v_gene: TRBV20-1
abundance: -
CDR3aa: CSARVTYGYTF
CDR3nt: TGCAGTGCTAGAGTTACATATGGCTACACCTTC

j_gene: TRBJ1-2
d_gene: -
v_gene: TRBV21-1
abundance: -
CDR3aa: CASSKGGRENYGYTF
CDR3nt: TGTGCCAGCAGCAAAGGGGGCAGGGAGAACTATGGCTACACCTTC

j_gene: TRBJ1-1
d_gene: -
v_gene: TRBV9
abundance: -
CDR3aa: CASTQGVSTEAFF
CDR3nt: TGTGCCAGCACCCAGGGAGTGTCCACTGAAGCTTTCTTT

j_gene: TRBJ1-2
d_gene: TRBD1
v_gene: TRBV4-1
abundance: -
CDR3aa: CASSQFDRGNYGYTF
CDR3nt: TGCGCCAGCAGCCAATTTGACAGGGGGAACTATGGCTACACCTTC

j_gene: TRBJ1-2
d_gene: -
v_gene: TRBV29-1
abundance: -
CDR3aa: CSVLEAGYGYTF
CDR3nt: TGCAGCGTCCTAGAGGCAGGGTATGGCTACACCTTC

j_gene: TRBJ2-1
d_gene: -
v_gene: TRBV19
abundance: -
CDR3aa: CASKRGLPPTEQFF
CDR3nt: TGTGCCAGTAAACGCGGCCTCCCACCAACGGAGCAGTTCTTC

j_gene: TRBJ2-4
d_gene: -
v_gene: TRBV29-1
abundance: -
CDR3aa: CSVSDGKNIQYF
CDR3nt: TGCAGCGTTTCCGACGGAAAAAACATTCAGTACTTC